These 7 T cell receptor beta chains share one sample of origin, sequenced in a study of graft-versus-host responses after intestinal transplantation. Their specific antigens are unknown. Libraries were prepared by immunoSEQ multiplex PCR; TCRdb keeps only in-frame clonotypes and omits some of them. The data show approximately 130,000 clones, roughly nine tenths seen once. The sample in question was unstimulated CD4+ T cells sorted from spleen or lymph node cells, obtained before intestinal transplant. Every receptor here comes from a human donor who received an intestinal transplant.

J is TRBJ1-5 and V is TRBV23-1; 7 bases line up with TRBD1. TRBV23-1 is flagged as an ORF with uncertain function. This CDR3 is 15 amino acids long. V shed 4 bases and J 3 bases; nucleotides not matched to a gene: 6. The CDR3 sequence: CASSRKQGNNQPQHF. The CDR3 DNA reads as TGCGCCAGCAGTCGTAAACAGGGGAACAATCAGCCCCAGCATTTT.

The J gene is TRBJ1-2, the V gene TRBV30; D remains unclear. CDR1 GTSNPN and CDR2 SVGIG come from the germline V gene (reference sequence). The CDR3 runs to 12 residues. Trimming took 1 base from V and 9 from J, leaving 12 bases between them. This chain's CDR3 is CAWSAPRPSYTF. The CDR3 region has the DNA TGTGCCTGGAGTGCGCCGCGACCGAGCTACACCTTC.

V and J are TRBV5-4 and TRBJ2-1; 12 nucleotides match TRBD1. CDR3 size: 14 residues. The junction had 4 bases not matched to a gene; V was cut back by 4 bases and J by 8 bases. CDR1 is SGHNT and CDR2 is YYREEE in the germline V gene (reference sequence). The CDR3 region has the DNA TGTGCCAGCAGCCGGGACAGGGGGCCGGATGAGCAGTTCTTC. Residues: CASSRDRGPDEQFF.

For the CDR3, the DNA is TGTGCCAGCAGCCAAGAAGGTCGGGCTAGCGGGGGATTAGAGACCCAGTACTTC. Amino acids: CASSQEGRASGGLETQYF. V and J are TRBV4-2 and TRBJ2-5; 10 nucleotides align to TRBD2. The CDR3 totals 18 residues. Germline CDR1 reads LGHNA; CDR2 reads YNFKEQ. The junction had 11 bases not matched to a gene; V was cut back by 0 bases and J by 4 bases.

The chain is built from TRBV9 and TRBJ2-1; D gene ambiguous. V was trimmed by 0 bases and J by 4 bases, leaving 11 bases between them. Germline lookup yields CDR1 SGDLS and CDR2 YYNGEE. The CDR3 is made up of 15 amino acids. CDR3 residues: CASSVDPNSYNEQFF. The CDR3 DNA reads as TGTGCCAGCAGCGTAGACCCCAACAGTTACAATGAGCAGTTCTTC.

Of note for this clone: Mismatch with germline at one junction end may stem from a read error. The J gene is TRBJ2-5, the V gene TRBV5-8; D unclear. The CDR3 totals 15 residues. Per germline, CDR1 SGHTS and CDR2 YDEGEE. CDR3 in amino acids: CASTLGFNRPETQYF. The CDR3 DNA sequence: TGTGCCAGCACCTTGGGGTTTAATCGTCCAGAGACCCAGTACTTC.

The CDR3 loop is CASSLGSLAGAETQYF. In DNA form, the CDR3 reads TGTGCCAGCAGCTTAGGGTCCCTAGCGGGGGCAGAGACCCAGTACTTC. V usage is TRBV11-1 and J usage is TRBJ2-5; 10 bases align to TRBD2. V lost 1 base and J lost 4; bases outside the gene matches: 6. The CDR3 consists of 16 residues. Germline CDR1 reads SGHAT; CDR2 reads FQDESV (reference sequence).